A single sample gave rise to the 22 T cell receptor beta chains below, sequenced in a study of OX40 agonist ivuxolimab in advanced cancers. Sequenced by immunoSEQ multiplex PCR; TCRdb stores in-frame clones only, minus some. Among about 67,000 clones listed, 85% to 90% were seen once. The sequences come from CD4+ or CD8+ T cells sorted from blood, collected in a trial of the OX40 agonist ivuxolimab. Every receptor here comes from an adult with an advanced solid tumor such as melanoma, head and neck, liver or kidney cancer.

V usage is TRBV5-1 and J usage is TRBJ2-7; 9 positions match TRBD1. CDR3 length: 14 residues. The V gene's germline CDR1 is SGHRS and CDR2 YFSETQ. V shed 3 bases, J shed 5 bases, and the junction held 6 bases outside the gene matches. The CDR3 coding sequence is TGCGCCAGCAGCTACGGGACAGGGAGGGACGAGCAGTACTTC. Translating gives CASSYGTGRDEQYF.

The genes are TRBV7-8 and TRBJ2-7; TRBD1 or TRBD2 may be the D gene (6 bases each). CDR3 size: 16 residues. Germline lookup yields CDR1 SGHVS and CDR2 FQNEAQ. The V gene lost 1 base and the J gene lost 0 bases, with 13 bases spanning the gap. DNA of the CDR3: TGTGCCAGCAGCTTAGGGGGGGCCCCGAGCTCCTACGAGCAGTACTTC. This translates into CASSLGGAPSSYEQYF.

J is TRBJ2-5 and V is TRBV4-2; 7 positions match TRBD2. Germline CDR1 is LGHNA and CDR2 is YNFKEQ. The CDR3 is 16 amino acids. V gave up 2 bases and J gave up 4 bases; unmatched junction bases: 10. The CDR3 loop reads CASSQMGGSRSETQYF. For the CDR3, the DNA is TGTGCCAGCAGCCAAATGGGGGGGTCGAGGTCAGAGACCCAGTACTTC.

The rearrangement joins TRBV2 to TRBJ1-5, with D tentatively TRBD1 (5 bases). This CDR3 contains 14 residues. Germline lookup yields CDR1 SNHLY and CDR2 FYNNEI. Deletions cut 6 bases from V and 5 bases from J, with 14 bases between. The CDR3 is CASSGITGDQPQHF. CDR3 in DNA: TGTGCCAGCAGCGGTATTACAGGAGATCAGCCCCAGCATTTT.

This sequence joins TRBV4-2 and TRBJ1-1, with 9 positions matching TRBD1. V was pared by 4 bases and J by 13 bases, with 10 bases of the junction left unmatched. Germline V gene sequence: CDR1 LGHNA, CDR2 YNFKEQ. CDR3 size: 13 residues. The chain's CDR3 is CASSRGGTGIGFF. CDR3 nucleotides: TGTGCCAGCAGCCGGGGCGGGACAGGGATCGGTTTCTTT.

This CDR3 is CASSLAGAGLQETQYF. The CDR3 DNA sequence: TGTGCCAGCAGCTTAGCGGGGGCAGGCCTCCAAGAGACCCAGTACTTC. The rearrangement links TRBV7-6 to TRBJ2-5, with a weak D call TRBD1 (6 bases). The V gene lost 0 bases and the J gene lost 1 base, with 12 bases spanning the gap. Germline V gene sequence: CDR1 SGHVS, CDR2 FNYEAQ. This CDR3 region has 16 residues.

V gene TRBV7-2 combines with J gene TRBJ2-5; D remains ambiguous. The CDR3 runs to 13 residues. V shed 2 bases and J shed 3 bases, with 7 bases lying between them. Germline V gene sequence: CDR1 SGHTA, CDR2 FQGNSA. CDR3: CASSLWAEETQYF. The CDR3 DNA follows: TGTGCCAGCAGCTTATGGGCAGAAGAGACCCAGTACTTC.

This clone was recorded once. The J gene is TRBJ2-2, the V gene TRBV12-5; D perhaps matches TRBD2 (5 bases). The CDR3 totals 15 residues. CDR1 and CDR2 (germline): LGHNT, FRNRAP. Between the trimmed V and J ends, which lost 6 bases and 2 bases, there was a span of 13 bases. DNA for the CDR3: TGTGCTAGTGGCAGCCCGGAGGACAACACCGGGGAGCTGTTTTTT. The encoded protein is CASGSPEDNTGELFF.

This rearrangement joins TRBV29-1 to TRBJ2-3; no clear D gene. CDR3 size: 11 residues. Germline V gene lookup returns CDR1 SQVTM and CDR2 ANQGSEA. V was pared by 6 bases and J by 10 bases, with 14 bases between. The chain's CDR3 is CSVERWVSQYF. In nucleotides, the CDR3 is TGCAGCGTCGAAAGATGGGTGTCGCAGTATTTT.

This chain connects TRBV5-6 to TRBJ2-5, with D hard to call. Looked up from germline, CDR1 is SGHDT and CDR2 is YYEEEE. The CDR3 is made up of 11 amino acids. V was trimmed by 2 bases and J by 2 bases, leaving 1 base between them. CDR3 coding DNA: TGTGCCAGCAGCTTACAAGAGACCCAGTACTTC. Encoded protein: CASSLQETQYF. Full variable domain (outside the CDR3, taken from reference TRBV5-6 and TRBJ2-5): DAGVTQSPTHLIKTRGQQVTLRCSPKSGHDTVSWYQQALGQGPQFIFQYYEEEERQRGNFPDRFSGHQFPNYSSELNVNALLLGDSALYLCASSLQETQYFGPGTRLLVL.

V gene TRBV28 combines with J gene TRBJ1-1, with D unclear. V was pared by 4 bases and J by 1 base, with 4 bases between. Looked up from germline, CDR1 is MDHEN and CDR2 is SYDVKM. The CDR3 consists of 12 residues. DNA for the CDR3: TGTGCCAGCAGTTACCCGAACACTGAAGCTTTCTTT. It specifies CASSYPNTEAFF.

CDR3 bases: TGTGCCAGCAGCCCACAGCCCTCTGGAAACACCATATATTTT. Translation: CASSPQPSGNTIYF. This chain connects TRBV7-8 to TRBJ1-3, with D uncertain. CDR3 length equals 14 residues. Germline V lookup: CDR1 SGHVS, CDR2 FQNEAQ. V was clipped by 5 bases and J by 0 bases, with 8 bases between them.

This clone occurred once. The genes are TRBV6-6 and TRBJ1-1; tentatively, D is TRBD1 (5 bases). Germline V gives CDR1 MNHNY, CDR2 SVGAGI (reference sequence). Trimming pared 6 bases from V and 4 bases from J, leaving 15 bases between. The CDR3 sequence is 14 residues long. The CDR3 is CASSWDFLTTEAFF. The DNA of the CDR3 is TGTGCCAGCAGCTGGGACTTTCTAACCACTGAAGCTTTCTTT.

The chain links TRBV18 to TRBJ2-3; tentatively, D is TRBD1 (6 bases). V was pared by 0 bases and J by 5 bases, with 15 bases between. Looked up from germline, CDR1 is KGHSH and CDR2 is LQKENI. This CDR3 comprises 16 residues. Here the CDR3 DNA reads TGTGCCAGCTCACCACCGGAACAGGGTATGAAAGATACGCAGTATTTT. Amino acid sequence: CASSPPEQGMKDTQYF.

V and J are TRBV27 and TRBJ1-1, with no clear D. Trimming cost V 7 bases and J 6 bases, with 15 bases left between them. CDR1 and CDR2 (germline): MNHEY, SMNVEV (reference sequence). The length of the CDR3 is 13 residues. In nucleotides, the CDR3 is TGTGCCAGCATGGTAAGTGGGCGCTCTGAAGCTTTCTTT. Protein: CASMVSGRSEAFF.

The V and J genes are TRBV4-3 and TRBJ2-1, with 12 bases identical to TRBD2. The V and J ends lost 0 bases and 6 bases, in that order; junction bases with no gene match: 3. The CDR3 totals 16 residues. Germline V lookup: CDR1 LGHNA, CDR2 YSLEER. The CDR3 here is CASSQELAGGRNEQFF. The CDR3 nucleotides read TGCGCCAGCAGCCAAGAACTAGCGGGGGGCCGCAATGAGCAGTTCTTC.

CDR3 in amino acids: CASSLDPGYEQYF. CDR3 nucleotides: TGTGCCAGCAGCTTAGATCCAGGCTACGAGCAGTACTTC. The chain uses TRBV11-2 and TRBJ2-7; the D is unclear. Per the germline V gene, CDR1 is SGHAT and CDR2 is FQNNGV. Trimming cost V 0 bases and J 3 bases, with 6 bases left between them. There are 13 residues in the CDR3.

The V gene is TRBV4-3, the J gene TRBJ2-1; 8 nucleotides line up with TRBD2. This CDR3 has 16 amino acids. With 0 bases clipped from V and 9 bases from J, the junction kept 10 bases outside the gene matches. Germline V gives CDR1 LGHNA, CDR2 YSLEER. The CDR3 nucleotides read TGCGCCAGCAGCCAAGATTACCGGGGGGGCCTGAGTGAGCAGTTCTTC. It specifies CASSQDYRGGLSEQFF.

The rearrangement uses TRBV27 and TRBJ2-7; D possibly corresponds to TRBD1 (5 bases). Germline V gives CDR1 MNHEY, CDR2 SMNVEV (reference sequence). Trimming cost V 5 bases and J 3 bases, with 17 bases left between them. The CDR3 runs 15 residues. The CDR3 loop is CASSIRDSPFYEQYF. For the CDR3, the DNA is TGTGCCAGCAGTATACGCGACAGTCCGTTCTACGAGCAGTACTTC.

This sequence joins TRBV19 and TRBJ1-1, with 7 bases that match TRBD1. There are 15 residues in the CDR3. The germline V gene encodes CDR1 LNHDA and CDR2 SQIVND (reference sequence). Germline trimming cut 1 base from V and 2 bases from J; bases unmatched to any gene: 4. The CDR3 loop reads CASSIVNRGNTEAFF. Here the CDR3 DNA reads TGTGCCAGTAGTATAGTTAACAGGGGCAACACTGAAGCTTTCTTT.

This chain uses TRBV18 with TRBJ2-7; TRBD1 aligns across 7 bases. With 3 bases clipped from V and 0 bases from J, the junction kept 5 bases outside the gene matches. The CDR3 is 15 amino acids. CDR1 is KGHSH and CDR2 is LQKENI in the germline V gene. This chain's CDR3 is CASSPRTGFSYEQYF. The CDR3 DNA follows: TGTGCCAGCTCACCCCGGACAGGATTCTCCTACGAGCAGTACTTC.

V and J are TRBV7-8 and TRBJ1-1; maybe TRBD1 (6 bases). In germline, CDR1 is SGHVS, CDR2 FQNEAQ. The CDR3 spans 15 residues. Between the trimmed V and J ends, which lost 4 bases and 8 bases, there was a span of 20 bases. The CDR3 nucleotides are TGTGCCAGCAGCTCACAGGGAGACGGCCGAATGGAAGCTTTCTTT. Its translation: CASSSQGDGRMEAFF.